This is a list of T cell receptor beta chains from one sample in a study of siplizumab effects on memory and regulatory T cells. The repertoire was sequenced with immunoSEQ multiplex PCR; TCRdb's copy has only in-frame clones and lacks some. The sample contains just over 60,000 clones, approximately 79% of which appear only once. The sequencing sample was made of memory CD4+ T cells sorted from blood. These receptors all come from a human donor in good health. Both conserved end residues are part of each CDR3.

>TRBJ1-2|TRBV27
CASSLSMATRVGGYTF
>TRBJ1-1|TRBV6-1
CASREPGTGVGAFF
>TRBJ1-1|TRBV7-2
CASSKQRGQNTEAFF
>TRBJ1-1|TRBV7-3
CASSSPQGQTTEAFF
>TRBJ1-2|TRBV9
CASSAGQGPLYGYTF
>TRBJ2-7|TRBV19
CASSIRTGYEQYF
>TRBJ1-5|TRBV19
CATRQYSNQPQHF
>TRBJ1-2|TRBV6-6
CASSHDRGGYTF
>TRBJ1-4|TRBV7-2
CASSLVWGGGDEKLFF
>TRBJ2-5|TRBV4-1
CASSQLAGGLTAQYF
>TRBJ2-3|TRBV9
CASSVANTDTQYF
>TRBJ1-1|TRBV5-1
CASSLTIPQAGNTEAFF
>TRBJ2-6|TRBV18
CASSPSHNSGANVLTF
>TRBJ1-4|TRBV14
CASSYRGFNEKLFF
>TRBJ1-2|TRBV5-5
CASSRGQGAYGYTF
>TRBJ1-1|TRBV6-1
CASKRLHEAFF
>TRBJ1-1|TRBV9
CASSSTGLVTEAFF
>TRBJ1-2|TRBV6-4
CASRGTASVSNYGYTF
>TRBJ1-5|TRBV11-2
CASSTSDSKPQHF
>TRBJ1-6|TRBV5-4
CASSLEQDRSPLHF
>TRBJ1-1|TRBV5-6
CASSLLAVAEAFF
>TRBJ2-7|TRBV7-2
CASSWTGYNEQYF
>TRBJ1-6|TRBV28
CASSRVDNSPLHF
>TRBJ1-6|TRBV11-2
CASSRGQNNSPLHF
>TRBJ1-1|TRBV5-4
CASSQQGLTEAFF
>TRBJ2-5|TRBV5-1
CASSLKETYETQYF
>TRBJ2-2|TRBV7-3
CASSFGSGELFF
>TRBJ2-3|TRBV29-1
CSVEGGPYGLAGKASTDTQYF
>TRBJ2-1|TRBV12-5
CASGLAIVVEQFF
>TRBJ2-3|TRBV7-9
CASSFIAGGLTDTQYF
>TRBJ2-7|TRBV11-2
CASIETATSGEQYF
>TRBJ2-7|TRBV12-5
CASGLVRVERFEQYF
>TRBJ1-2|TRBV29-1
CSVEQGYYGYTF
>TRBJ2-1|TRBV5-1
CASSSGATGGAYNEQFF
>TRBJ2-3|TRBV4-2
CASSHSGGSTDTQYF
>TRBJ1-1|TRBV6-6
CASSYSGLNTEAFF
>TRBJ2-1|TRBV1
CTSSQERLDSYNEQFF
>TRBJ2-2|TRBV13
CASSLGGRTGELFF
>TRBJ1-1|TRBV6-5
CASSLRGREAFF
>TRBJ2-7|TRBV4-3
CASSQVPSGEYEQYF
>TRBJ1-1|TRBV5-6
CASSLASDAFF
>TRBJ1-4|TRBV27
CASRPPGGNEKLFF
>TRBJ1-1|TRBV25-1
CASSERTGRAEAFF
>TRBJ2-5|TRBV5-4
CASSPKGALGETQYF